The clone carrying this TCR beta chain was counted a few times. Germline-derived CDR1 and CDR2 are SEHNR and FQNEAQ (reference sequence). V dropped 2 bases and J dropped 5; count of bases not matched to a gene: 15. The CDR3 is 17 amino acids. The sample belongs to a study of T-cell reconstitution after alpha-beta-depleted transplantation in children. For TCRbeta, the library was prepared with unique molecular identifiers. TCRdb passed the PCR reads through MiXCR, listing each CDR3 protein once. The sample shows around 380,000 distinct CDR3 sequences, about a tenth of them seen only once. The receptor was derived from a human donor who donated a stem cell graft to a child with acute myeloid leukemia. The material sequenced was PBMCs from the stem cell graft donor, taken from the stem cell graft. The chain links TRBV7-9 to TRBJ2-7; 7 nucleotides line up with TRBD1. CDR3 sequence reads: CASSLLFYGDRVHEQYF. The CDR3 DNA reads TGTGCCAGCAGCTTATTATTCTATGGCGACAGGGTCCACGAGCAGTACTTC. The whole variable domain, filled in from reference TRBV7-9 and TRBJ2-7, reads DTGVSQNPRHKITKRGQNVTFRCDPISEHNRLYWYRQTLGQGPEFLTYFQNEAQLEKSRLLSDRFSAERPKGSFSTLEIQRTEQGDSAMYLCASSLLFYGDRVHEQYFGPGTRLTVT.